The subject of this entry is one TCR beta chain. The data were taken from a study of blood T cell repertoires in COVID-19. TCRdb's table, derived via immunoSEQ multiplex PCR, lists solely in-frame clones and lacks some. The table lists over 300,000 clones, approximately 90% of them singletons, with 0.9% to 1% in the top ten. V dropped 6 bases and J dropped 1; count of bases not matched to a gene: 9. The CDR3 totals 16 residues. The germline gives CDR1 PRHDT, CDR2 FYEKMQ (reference sequence). This TCR came from a woman in her twenties or thirties with acute COVID-19. What was sequenced was PBMCs or T cells enriched from blood (not recorded which). The gene calls are TRBV13 and TRBJ2-3; 8 bases match TRBD2. The chain's CDR3 is CASSLGPLAGTDTQYF. The CDR3 DNA reads as TGTGCCAGCAGTTTGGGCCCACTAGCGGGCACAGATACGCAGTATTTT.